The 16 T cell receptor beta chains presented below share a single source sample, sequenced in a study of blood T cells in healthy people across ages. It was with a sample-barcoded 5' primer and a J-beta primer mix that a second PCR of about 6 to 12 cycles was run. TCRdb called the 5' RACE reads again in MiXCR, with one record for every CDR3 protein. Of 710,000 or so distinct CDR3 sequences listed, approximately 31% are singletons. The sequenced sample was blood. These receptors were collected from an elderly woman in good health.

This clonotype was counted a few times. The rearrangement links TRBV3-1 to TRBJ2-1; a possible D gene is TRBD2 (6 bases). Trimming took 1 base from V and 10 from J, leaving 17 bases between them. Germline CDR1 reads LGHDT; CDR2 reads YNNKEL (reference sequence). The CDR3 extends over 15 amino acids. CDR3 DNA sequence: TGTGCCAGCAGCCAAGGGAGGGACGCCGGCCGGGAGCAGTTCTTC. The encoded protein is CASSQGRDAGREQFF.

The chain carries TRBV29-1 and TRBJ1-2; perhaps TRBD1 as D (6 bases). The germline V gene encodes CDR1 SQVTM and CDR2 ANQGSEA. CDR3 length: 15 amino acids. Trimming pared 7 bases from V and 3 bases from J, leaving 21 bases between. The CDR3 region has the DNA TGCAGCGCCAACGGCAGGGGCGGATCAGACTATGGCTACACCTTC. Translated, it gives CSANGRGGSDYGYTF.

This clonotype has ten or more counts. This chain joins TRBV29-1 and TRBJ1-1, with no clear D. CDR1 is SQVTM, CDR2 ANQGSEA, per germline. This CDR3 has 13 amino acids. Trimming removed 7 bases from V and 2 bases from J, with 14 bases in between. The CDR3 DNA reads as TGCAGCGCCCTGGCGCAGGCCAACACTGAAGCTTTCTTT. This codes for CSALAQANTEAFF.

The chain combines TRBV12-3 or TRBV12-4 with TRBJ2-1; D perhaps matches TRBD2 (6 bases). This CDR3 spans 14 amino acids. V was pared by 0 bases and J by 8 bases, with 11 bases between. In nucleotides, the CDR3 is TGTGCCAGCAGTTTAGCAGGGGAGGAGTATGAGCAGTTCTTC. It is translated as CASSLAGEEYEQFF.

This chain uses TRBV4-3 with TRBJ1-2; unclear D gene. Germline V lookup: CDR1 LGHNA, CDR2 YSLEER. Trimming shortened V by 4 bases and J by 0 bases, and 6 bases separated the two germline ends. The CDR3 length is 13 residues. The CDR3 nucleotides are TGCGCCAGCAGCCCAGAACCTAACTATGGCTACACCTTC. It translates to CASSPEPNYGYTF.

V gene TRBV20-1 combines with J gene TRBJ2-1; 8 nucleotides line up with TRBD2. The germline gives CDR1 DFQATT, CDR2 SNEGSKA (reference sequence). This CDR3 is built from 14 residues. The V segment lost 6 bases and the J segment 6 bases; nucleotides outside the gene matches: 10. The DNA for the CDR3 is TGCAGTGCCTCCCCGGGGGGGTCGACCAATGAGCAGTTCTTC. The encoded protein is CSASPGGSTNEQFF.

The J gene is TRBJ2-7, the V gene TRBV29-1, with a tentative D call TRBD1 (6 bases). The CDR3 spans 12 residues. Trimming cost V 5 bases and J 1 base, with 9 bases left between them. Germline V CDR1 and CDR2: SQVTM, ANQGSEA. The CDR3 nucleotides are TGCAGCGTTTCTGACAGGTCCTACGAGCAGTACTTC. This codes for CSVSDRSYEQYF.

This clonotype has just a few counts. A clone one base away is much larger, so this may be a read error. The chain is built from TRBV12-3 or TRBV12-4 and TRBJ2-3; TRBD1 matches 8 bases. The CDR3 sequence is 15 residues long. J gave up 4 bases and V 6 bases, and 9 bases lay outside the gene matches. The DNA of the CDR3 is TGTGCCAGCAGCCGAGGACAGGGTAGCGCAGATACGCAGTATTTT. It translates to CASSRGQGSADTQYF.

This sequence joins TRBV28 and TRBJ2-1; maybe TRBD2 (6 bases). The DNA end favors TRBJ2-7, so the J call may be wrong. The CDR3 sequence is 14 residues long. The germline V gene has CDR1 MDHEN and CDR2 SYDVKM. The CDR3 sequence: CASSTGDPYNEQYF. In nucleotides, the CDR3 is TGTGCCAGCAGCACGGGGGACCCCTACAATGAGCAGTACTTC.

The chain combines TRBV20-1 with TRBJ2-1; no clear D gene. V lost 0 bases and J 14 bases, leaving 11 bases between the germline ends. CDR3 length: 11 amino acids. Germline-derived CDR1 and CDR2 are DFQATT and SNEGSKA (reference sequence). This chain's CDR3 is CSARDPLREFF. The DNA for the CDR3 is TGCAGTGCTAGAGACCCACTAAGGGAGTTCTTC.

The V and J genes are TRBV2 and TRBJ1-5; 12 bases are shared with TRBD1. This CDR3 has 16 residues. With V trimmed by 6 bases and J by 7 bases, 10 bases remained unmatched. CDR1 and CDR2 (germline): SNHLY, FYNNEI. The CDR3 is CASSGGTGGAGQPQHF. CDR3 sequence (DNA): TGTGCCAGCAGCGGAGGGACAGGGGGCGCCGGACAGCCCCAGCATTTT.

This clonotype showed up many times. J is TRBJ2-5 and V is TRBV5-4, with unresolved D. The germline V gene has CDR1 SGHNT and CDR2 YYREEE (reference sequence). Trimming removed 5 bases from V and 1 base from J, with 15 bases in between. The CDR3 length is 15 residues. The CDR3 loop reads CASSLQQTFQETQYF. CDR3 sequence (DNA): TGTGCCAGCAGTTTACAGCAAACATTCCAAGAGACCCAGTACTTC.

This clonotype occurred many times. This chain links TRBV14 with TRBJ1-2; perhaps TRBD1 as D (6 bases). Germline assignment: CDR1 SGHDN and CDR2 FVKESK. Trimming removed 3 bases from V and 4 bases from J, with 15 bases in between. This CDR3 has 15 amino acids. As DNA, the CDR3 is TGTGCCAGCAGCCAGAATGCGGGGGCTCCCTATGGCTACACCTTC. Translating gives CASSQNAGAPYGYTF.

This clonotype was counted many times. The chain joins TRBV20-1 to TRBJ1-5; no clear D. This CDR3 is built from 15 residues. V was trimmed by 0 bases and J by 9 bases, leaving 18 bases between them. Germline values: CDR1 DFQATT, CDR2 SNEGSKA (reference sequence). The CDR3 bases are TGCAGTGCTAGAGATCGGGTGGGCGGAGAGGGGCCCCAGCATTTT. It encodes CSARDRVGGEGPQHF.

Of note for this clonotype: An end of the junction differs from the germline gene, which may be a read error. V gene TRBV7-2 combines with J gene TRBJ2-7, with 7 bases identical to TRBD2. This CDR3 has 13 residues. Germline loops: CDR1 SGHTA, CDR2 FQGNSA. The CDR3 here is CASSLGGEGEQYF. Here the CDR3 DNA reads TGTGCCAGCAGTTTAGGAGGGGAGGGCGAGCAGTACTTC.

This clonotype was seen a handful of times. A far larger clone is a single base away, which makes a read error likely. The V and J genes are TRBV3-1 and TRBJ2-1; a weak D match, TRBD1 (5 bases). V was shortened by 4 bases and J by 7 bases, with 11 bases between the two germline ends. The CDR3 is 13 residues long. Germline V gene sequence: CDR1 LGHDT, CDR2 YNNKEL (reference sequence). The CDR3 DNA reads TGTGCCAGCAGCCTAGAGACAGTTAATGAGCAGTTCTTC. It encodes CASSLETVNEQFF.